The TCR beta chain described here comes from a study of T cell responses to AZD1222 COVID-19 vaccine. The study's findings and limits: It should be noted that donors were predominantly white British and more often female, and clonal diversity was possibly underestimated.

Sequenced by immunoSEQ multiplex PCR; TCRdb stores in-frame clones only, minus some. The sample holds tens of thousands of clones, around 90% seen once. Remarks on this clone: Its antigen is not known.

The clonotype was recovered from an adult in good health. The sequencing here drew on peripheral blood, taken on day 0 of AZD1222 vaccination.

CDR3 in DNA: TGTGCCAGCAGCTTGCCGCCACGGGACAGGGGGAGGTTCTATGGCTACACCTTC. Its protein is CASSLPPRDRGRFYGYTF. The chain is built from TRBV5-6 and TRBJ1-2; 11 bases are shared with TRBD1. CDR3 length: 18 amino acids. Germline V CDR1 and CDR2: SGHDT, YYEEEE. Trimming cost V 1 base and J 4 bases; bases outside gene matches: 12. The full variable domain, its missing parts supplied by reference TRBV5-6 and TRBJ1-2, is DAGVTQSPTHLIKTRGQQVTLRCSPKSGHDTVSWYQQALGQGPQFIFQYYEEEERQRGNFPDRFSGHQFPNYSSELNVNALLLGDSALYLCASSLPPRDRGRFYGYTFGSGTRLTVV.